One sample yielded the 8 T cell receptor beta chains listed below, sequenced in a study of metastatic and nonmetastatic thyroid tumors (dated by TCRdb to about 2020). Libraries came from PCR. The sequencer was an Illumina HiSeq 4000. TCRdb took the public reads, trimmed them with fastp at Q25, ran MiXCR for clone calling and kept in-frame beta chains. In all, the sample holds about 25,000 clones, and under 25% of those were seen once. Jointly, the top ten make up about 30% of the sample. No treatment had been received by any patient before thyroid surgery. The sample consisted of blood. The receptors originated from a male donor with papillary thyroid cancer or a benign thyroid nodule (not recorded which). Some clones in this sample may be carry-over from other donors' samples.

There are many counts of this clone. The chain uses TRBV7-3 and TRBJ1-1; 8 bases are shared with TRBD1. This CDR3 spans 16 amino acids. The ends lost 2 bases at V and 0 bases at J; junction bases unmatched: 5. The germline V gene has CDR1 SGHTA and CDR2 FQGTGA. The CDR3 reads CASSLPVTGVNTEAFF. The CDR3 bases are TGTGCCAGCAGCTTACCCGTGACAGGGGTGAACACTGAAGCTTTCTTT.

This clone was observed a handful of times. This sequence joins TRBV6-5 and TRBJ1-6; the match to TRBD1 covers 10 bases. Per the germline V gene, CDR1 is MNHEY and CDR2 is SVGAGI. The V gene end was trimmed by 0 bases and the J gene end by 13 bases; junction bases not matched to a gene: 9. CDR3 length: 16 residues. The CDR3 sequence is CASSYSTPDRGWPLHF. The CDR3 DNA sequence: TGTGCCAGCAGTTACTCGACCCCGGACAGGGGGTGGCCCCTCCACTTT.

In its sample, this clone ranks as medium-sized. The chain recombines TRBV19 with TRBJ2-5; D is perhaps TRBD1 (5 bases). Germline V gene lookup returns CDR1 LNHDA and CDR2 SQIVND (reference sequence). The CDR3 consists of 12 residues. With 6 bases removed from V and 4 bases from J, the gap between germline ends came to 9 bases. The CDR3 is CASRQAGETQYF. In DNA, the CDR3 is TGTGCCAGTAGACAGGCAGGAGAGACCCAGTACTTC.

This clone was seen ten or more times. The V call is TRBV19, the J call TRBJ1-4; no definite D call. V was trimmed by 5 bases and J by 0 bases, leaving 7 bases between them. The CDR3 runs to 14 residues. Germline CDR1 LNHDA, CDR2 SQIVND (reference sequence). CDR3 protein: CASSYETTNEKLFF. The CDR3 nucleotides read TGTGCCAGTAGTTACGAGACAACTAATGAAAAACTGTTTTTT.

This clone was counted ten times or more. V gene TRBV5-5 combines with J gene TRBJ2-7, with D unclear. Germline V CDR1 and CDR2: SGHKS, YYEKEE (reference sequence). V gave up 0 bases and J gave up 2 bases, with 12 bases separating them. The CDR3 runs 15 residues. DNA for the CDR3: TGTGCCAGCAGCTTGGGGGGTTGGGGTACCTACGAGCAGTACTTC. Translating it yields CASSLGGWGTYEQYF.

This clone appeared many times. The V gene is TRBV4-2, the J gene TRBJ1-2; TRBD1 agrees at 7 bases. V trimming: 3 bases; J trimming: 4 bases; junction bases outside the gene matches: 8. The CDR3 has 15 residues. The germline V gene encodes CDR1 LGHNA and CDR2 YNFKEQ. The CDR3 loop reads CASSHGQDFLYGYTF. The CDR3 region has the DNA TGTGCCAGCAGCCACGGACAGGACTTTCTCTATGGCTACACCTTC.

This clone came up many times. The sample holds other DNA sequences that translate to the same CDR3. The chain employs TRBV6-5 and TRBJ1-2; no clear D gene. Germline CDR1 reads MNHEY; CDR2 reads SVGAGI. V lost 0 bases and J lost 5, with 4 bases in between. This CDR3 comprises 12 residues. The CDR3, as DNA: TGTGCCAGCAGTTACTCCGGTTATGGCTACACCTTC. It yields the protein CASSYSGYGYTF.

This clone was found many times. The rearrangement links TRBV6-4 to TRBJ2-2; D is perhaps TRBD1 (6 bases). Looked up from germline, CDR1 is MRHNA and CDR2 is SNTAGT. The V end lost 6 bases, the J end lost 6 bases, and 23 bases lay between the germline ends. There are 17 residues in the CDR3. CDR3 sequence: CASSTLYRGDKPGELFF. The CDR3 DNA is TGTGCCAGCAGCACTTTATACAGAGGGGACAAACCCGGGGAGCTGTTTTTT.